One and the same sample provided the 26 T cell receptor beta chains below, sequenced in a study of STAT5B mutations in CD4+ large granular lymphocyte leukemia. The method was immunoSEQ multiplex PCR; TCRdb's version includes in-frame clones alone and lacks a portion of them. The sample records about 32,000 clones, about four fifths being singletons. Sequencing used CD4+ T cells from blood buffy coats. The receptors originated from a human donor in good health.

This clone was observed a handful of times. The chain links TRBV14 to TRBJ2-7, with D maybe TRBD2 (5 bases). V shed 0 bases and J shed 1 base, with 10 bases lying between them. Per the germline V gene, CDR1 is SGHDN and CDR2 is FVKESK. The CDR3 spans 15 residues. DNA of the CDR3: TGTGCCAGCAGCCAAGATCGGGGTAATTCCTACGAGCAGTACTTC. Translated, it gives CASSQDRGNSYEQYF.

The rearrangement uses TRBV6-5 and TRBJ2-7; D call uncertain. Germline-derived CDR1 and CDR2 are MNHEY and SVGAGI. V dropped 0 bases and J dropped 2 bases, with 11 bases sitting between them. The CDR3 totals 15 residues. CDR3: CASSYSRGRTYEQYF. The CDR3 nucleotides are TGTGCCAGCAGTTACTCGCGCGGTCGTACCTACGAGCAGTACTTC.

This chain connects TRBV5-1 to TRBJ2-1; D gene uncertain. Trimming cost V 0 bases and J 7 bases, with 5 bases left between them. This CDR3 contains 12 residues. Germline assignment: CDR1 SGHRS and CDR2 YFSETQ. The CDR3 nucleotides read TGCGCCAGCAGCTTGGTGATAAATGAGCAGTTCTTC. The encoded protein is CASSLVINEQFF.

The chain recombines TRBV7-8 with TRBJ1-2; no definite D call. The germline V gene encodes CDR1 SGHVS and CDR2 FQNEAQ. Deletions cut 5 bases from V and 8 bases from J, with 21 bases between. The CDR3 length is 15 residues. The CDR3 reads CASSPRVRWIGGYTF. DNA for the CDR3: TGTGCCAGCAGCCCCCGGGTCAGGTGGATTGGGGGCTACACCTTC.

The chain links TRBV7-9 to TRBJ2-4; D remains unclear. V was pared by 0 bases and J by 2 bases, with 8 bases between. The CDR3 contains 15 residues. Germline-derived CDR1 and CDR2 are SEHNR and FQNEAQ (reference sequence). CDR3 sequence: CASSLAGDPKNIQYF. CDR3 DNA: TGTGCCAGCAGCTTAGCTGGTGACCCCAAAAACATTCAGTACTTC.

The rearrangement uses TRBV7-8 and TRBJ2-5; perhaps TRBD1 as D (5 bases). V was shortened by 5 bases and J by 4 bases, with 17 bases between the two germline ends. Germline V lookup: CDR1 SGHVS, CDR2 FQNEAQ. The CDR3 contains 15 residues. The CDR3 coding sequence is TGTGCCAGCAGCCGGTGGACCCAGGGATCAGAGACCCAGTACTTC. Protein: CASSRWTQGSETQYF.

The chain couples TRBV10-1 to TRBJ2-2; D tentatively fits TRBD1 or TRBD2 (6 bases each). Germline V lookup: CDR1 WNHNN, CDR2 SYGVQD (reference sequence). The CDR3 covers 16 residues. The ends were cut back, 6 bases at V and 7 bases at J, with 21 bases in the middle. CDR3 residues: CASRDDVTGRSGELFF. DNA for the CDR3: TGCGCCAGCAGAGACGACGTCACAGGGAGGAGCGGGGAGCTGTTTTTT.

The rearrangement joins TRBV10-2 to TRBJ2-1; tentatively, D is TRBD2 (5 bases). This CDR3 has 12 amino acids. V lost 10 bases and J lost 9, with 16 bases in between. Germline V lookup: CDR1 WSHSY, CDR2 SAAADI. DNA for the CDR3: TGCGCCACCTCAGACTATATGGTTGAGCAGTTCTTC. The encoded protein is CATSDYMVEQFF.

The chain uses TRBV10-3 and TRBJ2-7; the match to TRBD2 covers 8 bases. Germline lookup yields CDR1 ENHRY and CDR2 SYGVKD. V gave up 8 bases and J gave up 3 bases; unmatched junction bases: 6. The CDR3 runs 13 residues. The CDR3 nucleotides are TGTGCCATCCACGGGGGGGACGGCTACGAGCAGTACTTC. It codes for CAIHGGDGYEQYF.

This chain uses TRBV5-4 with TRBJ1-2; D possibly corresponds to TRBD1 (5 bases). V gave up 3 bases and J gave up 3 bases, with 9 bases separating them. The CDR3 covers 13 residues. Germline V gene sequence: CDR1 SGHNT, CDR2 YYREEE (reference sequence). This CDR3 is CASSSGEDYGYTF. The CDR3 nucleotides read TGTGCCAGCAGCTCGGGGGAGGACTATGGCTACACCTTC.

The V and J genes are TRBV27 and TRBJ1-5; 7 bases agree with TRBD1. Unmatched junction bases numbered 5, after V lost 5 bases and J lost 4 bases. This CDR3 contains 14 residues. Germline CDR1 MNHEY, CDR2 SMNVEV (reference sequence). CDR3 region: CASSAGGGNQPQHF. The CDR3 DNA follows: TGTGCCAGCAGTGCAGGGGGGGGGAATCAGCCCCAGCATTTT.

The chain combines TRBV11-2 with TRBJ1-5, with TRBD1 identical over 7 bases. CDR1 and CDR2 from the germline V gene are SGHAT and FQNNGV. This CDR3 region has 15 residues. V dropped 5 bases and J dropped 0; count of bases not matched to a gene: 4. The CDR3 nucleotides are TGTGCCAGCAGCGAGGGGGCAGGTAGCAATCAGCCCCAGCATTTT. Amino acid sequence: CASSEGAGSNQPQHF.

The chain couples TRBV7-2 to TRBJ1-1; perhaps TRBD1 as D (6 bases). Germline V CDR1 and CDR2: SGHTA, FQGNSA. The V end was cut by 7 bases, the J end by 5 bases, with 14 bases between. This CDR3 comprises 13 residues. The CDR3 coding sequence is TGTGCCAGCATGGGGCAGGGGTTTACTGAAGCTTTCTTT. Amino acid sequence: CASMGQGFTEAFF.

V gene TRBV29-1 combines with J gene TRBJ1-2; 8 nucleotides line up with TRBD1. Unmatched junction bases numbered 6, after V lost 3 bases and J lost 6 bases. This CDR3 has 13 residues. Germline CDR1 SQVTM, CDR2 ANQGSEA. The chain's CDR3 is CSVETGAIHGYTF. CDR3 nucleotides: TGCAGCGTTGAGACAGGGGCGATTCATGGCTACACCTTC. Full variable domain (outside the CDR3, taken from reference TRBV29-1 and TRBJ1-2): SAVISQKPSRDICQRGTSLTIQCQVDSQVTMMFWYRQQPGQSLTLIATANQGSEATYESGFVIDKFPISRPNLTFSTLTVSNMSPEDSSIYLCSVETGAIHGYTFGSGTRLTVV.

The chain's CDR3 is CASSYRQTNEKLFF. CDR3 bases: TGTGCCAGCAGTTATCGACAGACTAATGAAAAACTGTTTTTT. This chain joins TRBV2 and TRBJ1-4, with a possible D match to TRBD1 (5 bases). V was pared by 5 bases and J by 2 bases, with 9 bases between. CDR1 and CDR2 from the germline V gene are SNHLY and FYNNEI. This CDR3 region has 14 residues.

The chain uses TRBV5-6 and TRBJ2-5; 13 nucleotides line up with TRBD2. This CDR3 has 16 amino acids. Trimming took 5 bases from V and 4 from J; bases not matched to a gene: 8. CDR1 SGHDT and CDR2 YYEEEE come from the germline V gene. CDR3 amino acids: CASRRRTSGGPETQYF. As DNA, the CDR3 is TGTGCCAGCAGGCGGAGGACTAGCGGGGGCCCAGAGACCCAGTACTTC. Full variable domain (outside the CDR3, taken from reference TRBV5-6 and TRBJ2-5): DAGVTQSPTHLIKTRGQQVTLRCSPKSGHDTVSWYQQALGQGPQFIFQYYEEEERQRGNFPDRFSGHQFPNYSSELNVNALLLGDSALYLCASRRRTSGGPETQYFGPGTRLLVL.

The V gene is TRBV20-1, the J gene TRBJ2-5; D is uncertain. With 3 bases removed from V and 5 bases from J, the gap between germline ends came to 7 bases. This CDR3 comprises 11 residues. Germline V gene data show CDR1 as DFQATT and CDR2 as SNEGSKA (reference sequence). CDR3 protein: CSASLGETQYF. CDR3 nucleotide sequence: TGCAGTGCTAGTTTGGGCGAGACCCAGTACTTC.

The genes are TRBV30 and TRBJ2-5; perhaps TRBD1 as D (6 bases). This CDR3 is built from 13 residues. Germline V gene lookup returns CDR1 GTSNPN and CDR2 SVGIG (reference sequence). Trimming shortened V by 0 bases and J by 5 bases, and 10 bases separated the two germline ends. CDR3 amino acids: CAWSVQGLETQYF. The DNA for the CDR3 is TGTGCCTGGAGTGTACAGGGTTTGGAGACCCAGTACTTC. Together with reference TRBV30 and TRBJ2-5, the CDR3 gives the full variable domain: SQTIHQWPATLVQPVGSPLSLECTVEGTSNPNLYWYRQAAGRGLQLLFYSVGIGQISSEVPQNLSASRPQDRQFILSSKKLLLSDSGFYLCAWSVQGLETQYFGPGTRLLVL.

This clone was seen only a few times. The gene calls are TRBV7-6 and TRBJ1-1; D not certain. The germline V gene encodes CDR1 SGHVS and CDR2 FNYEAQ. There are 13 residues in the CDR3. Trimming left V 5 bases short and J 10 bases short, with 17 bases between. CDR3 nucleotides: TGTGCCAGCAGCCCAGCAGGCGGGAAGGGAGCTTTCTTT. This encodes CASSPAGGKGAFF. Using reference TRBV7-6 and TRBJ1-1 for the parts outside the CDR3, the full variable domain is GAGVSQSPRYKVTKRGQDVALRCDPISGHVSLYWYRQALGQGPEFLTYFNYEAQQDKSGLPNDRFSAERPEGSISTLTIQRTEQRDSAMYRCASSPAGGKGAFFGQGTRLTVV.

As DNA, the CDR3 is TGTGCCAGCAGCCGAGATCTTACAGGGGGGATTGGAGATACGCAGTATTTT. As protein: CASSRDLTGGIGDTQYF. The J gene is TRBJ2-3, the V gene TRBV7-2; 8 nucleotides line up with TRBD1. Looked up from germline, CDR1 is SGHTA and CDR2 is FQGNSA. CDR3 length: 17 residues. The junction had 15 bases not matched to a gene; V was cut back by 5 bases and J by 5 bases.

The chain couples TRBV4-1 to TRBJ1-3; 8 bases map to TRBD1. Germline CDR1 and CDR2: MGHRA and YSYEKL. The CDR3 runs to 16 residues. The trim removed 2 bases at V and 3 bases at J, leaving 6 bases unmatched. This chain's CDR3 is CASSQSPGGVGNTIYF. Here the CDR3 DNA reads TGCGCCAGCAGCCAATCCCCAGGGGGCGTTGGAAACACCATATATTTT.

The chain recombines TRBV6-5 with TRBJ2-5, with D possibly TRBD1 on 6 matching bases. Germline CDR1 MNHEY, CDR2 SVGAGI. CDR3 length: 15 residues. The V gene lost 6 bases and the J gene lost 4 bases, with 18 bases spanning the gap. Here the CDR3 reads CASSRTGTLIETQYF. CDR3 nucleotide sequence: TGTGCCAGCAGCCGTACAGGGACCTTGATAGAGACCCAGTACTTC.

The rearrangement joins TRBV5-4 to TRBJ1-1; D possibly corresponds to TRBD1 (6 bases). The CDR3 has 13 amino acids. The V and J ends lost 3 bases and 11 bases respectively, with 17 bases between them. CDR1 and CDR2 (germline): SGHNT, YYREEE (reference sequence). CDR3 loop: CASSSWGGAGAFF. CDR3 nucleotide sequence: TGTGCCAGCAGCTCCTGGGGGGGCGCAGGGGCTTTCTTT. The variable domain in full, completed from reference TRBV5-4 and TRBJ1-1, reads ETGVTQSPTHLIKTRGQQVTLRCSSQSGHNTVSWYQQALGQGPQFIFQYYREEENGRGNFPPRFSGLQFPNYSSELNVNALELDDSALYLCASSSWGGAGAFFGQGTRLTVV.

The chain couples TRBV7-9 to TRBJ2-3, with 10 bases aligning to TRBD2. CDR1 SEHNR and CDR2 FQNEAQ come from the germline V gene (reference sequence). This CDR3 comprises 15 residues. V shed 3 bases and J 3 bases; nucleotides not matched to a gene: 3. CDR3 DNA: TGTGCCAGCAGCTTCGGACTAGCGGAGACAGATACGCAGTATTTT. Translation gives CASSFGLAETDTQYF.

The CDR3: CASSIQGVTEAFF. CDR3 in DNA: TGTGCCAGCAGCATCCAGGGGGTCACTGAAGCTTTCTTT. V gene TRBV7-9 combines with J gene TRBJ1-1, with 7 nucleotides matching TRBD1. V lost 5 bases, J lost 4 bases, and 4 bases stayed unmatched. The CDR3 contains 13 residues. Per the germline V gene, CDR1 is SEHNR and CDR2 is FQNEAQ (reference sequence). Using reference TRBV7-9 and TRBJ1-1 for the parts outside the CDR3, the full variable domain is DTGVSQNPRHKITKRGQNVTFRCDPISEHNRLYWYRQTLGQGPEFLTYFQNEAQLEKSRLLSDRFSAERPKGSFSTLEIQRTEQGDSAMYLCASSIQGVTEAFFGQGTRLTVV.

V gene TRBV30 combines with J gene TRBJ2-1; TRBD2 matches 8 bases. V lost 1 base and J lost 9; bases outside the gene matches: 5. CDR3 length: 13 residues. Germline V gene sequence: CDR1 GTSNPN, CDR2 SVGIG (reference sequence). CDR3 coding DNA: TGTGCCTGGAGTGCGGGGGGGCTAGCTGAGCAGTTCTTC. This translates into CAWSAGGLAEQFF.